This note documents a single T cell receptor (beta chain) sequence. The antigen remains undetermined. These data belong to a study of blood T cells in healthy people across ages. On the study more broadly: Capture by template switching was about one barcoded beta molecule per two T cells. Findings and limits, study-wide: Estimates of total diversity, which came from one million sequenced T cells, were considered to be underestimates. Naive and antigen-experienced cells could not be conclusively compared, given unsorted PBMCs.

The second PCR ran about 6 to 12 cycles with a sample-barcoded 5' primer and J-beta primers. TCRdb re-derived calls from the 5' RACE reads in MiXCR, one entry per CDR3 protein. In the table there are fewer than 1.5 million distinct CDR3 sequences, about 43% of which are singletons. RNA extraction gave at least 5.5 micrograms of total RNA per sample. From germline, CDR1 is SGHDN and CDR2 FVKESK. The CDR3 is 17 residues long. The ends lost 0 bases at V and 5 bases at J; junction bases unmatched: 8. The receptor was derived from a woman in her late teens or twenties in good health. Sequenced material: blood. The chain couples TRBV14 to TRBJ2-1; 9 bases fit TRBD2. The CDR3 loop reads CASSQDATSGYHNEQFF. For the CDR3, the DNA is TGTGCCAGCAGCCAAGACGCCACTAGCGGGTATCACAATGAGCAGTTCTTC.